This T cell receptor (beta chain) appears in the sequencing data of a study of blood T cell repertoires in COVID-19. Study summary: There were acute and convalescent COVID-19 samples, and they came from the United States, Italy and Spain. The analysed material was cDNA or gDNA that came from T cells, B-cell-depleted T cells, or PBMCs.

Original processing methods: Nucleated cell counts were estimated from reference gene primer amplification. Generated by immunoSEQ multiplex PCR, the TCRdb table keeps only in-frame clones and is missing some. V, J and clone size derive from that table, while D and trimming were established from the DNA sequence. This sample has 25,000 or so clones, with 90% to 95% found just once. The clonotype originates from a woman between 50 and 59 years old with active COVID-19. Sequencing was performed on peripheral blood.

CDR3 amino acids: CASNGLAGGMYEQYF. The CDR3 nucleotides read TGTGCCAGCAATGGACTAGCGGGAGGGATGTACGAGCAGTACTTC. The V and J genes are TRBV6-5 and TRBJ2-7; 15 nucleotides match TRBD2. V lost 7 bases to trimming and J lost 4 bases; unmatched junction nucleotides: 5. Germline CDR1 is MNHEY and CDR2 is SVGAGI. The CDR3 extends over 15 amino acids.